The 5 T cell receptor beta chains reported below all come from one sample, sequenced in a study of cytomegalovirus exposure and HLA in healthy donors. The study ran its PCR with 60 Vbeta and 13 Jbeta primers. TCRdb's table, derived via immunoSEQ multiplex PCR, lists solely in-frame clones and lacks some. The sample comprises tens of thousands of clones, roughly 80% of which are singletons, and around 3% rests with the top ten. The source material was PBMCs. These receptors came from a woman aged 25 to 39 in good health and CMV-seronegative.

The CDR3 DNA is TGTGCCAGCAGCCTGGGACAGGGGTTGGGCTACGAGCAGTACTTC. Its protein product is CASSLGQGLGYEQYF. The rearrangement links TRBV7-6 to TRBJ2-7; TRBD1 matches at 10 bases. The CDR3 length is 15 residues. Germline V gene data show CDR1 as SGHVS and CDR2 as FNYEAQ. The V gene end was trimmed by 5 bases and the J gene end by 3 bases; junction bases not matched to a gene: 7.

This sequence joins TRBV27 and TRBJ1-5; no clear D. Germline CDR1 MNHEY, CDR2 SMNVEV (reference sequence). This CDR3 spans 14 amino acids. V lost 2 bases, J lost 8 bases, and 13 bases lay in between. As DNA, the CDR3 is TGTGCCAGCAGTTTAAGTTTAGGAGGAAAGCCCCAGCATTTT. Residues: CASSLSLGGKPQHF.

V gene TRBV28 combines with J gene TRBJ2-5, with a weak D call TRBD1 (5 bases). Trimming stripped 3 bases from V and 6 bases from J, with 14 bases between. Per the germline V gene, CDR1 is MDHEN and CDR2 is SYDVKM. CDR3 length equals 14 residues. CDR3 amino acids: CASSLRRDGKTQYF. The CDR3 DNA reads as TGTGCCAGCAGTTTGCGCAGGGATGGCAAGACCCAGTACTTC.

The rearrangement links TRBV7-8 to TRBJ1-1; D might be TRBD1 (5 bases). Germline CDR1 SGHVS, CDR2 FQNEAQ. The length of the CDR3 is 13 residues. Trimming took off 5 bases at V and 4 bases at J, with 11 bases between the two ends. The CDR3 sequence: CASSGGVSTEAFF. The CDR3 DNA is TGTGCCAGCAGCGGAGGGGTGAGCACTGAAGCTTTCTTT.

The chain couples TRBV5-6 to TRBJ1-3; D is possibly TRBD1 (5 bases). Germline CDR1 is SGHDT and CDR2 is YYEEEE. The CDR3 covers 15 residues. The V end was cut by 3 bases, the J end by 2 bases, with 12 bases between. Here the CDR3 reads CASSYTGGTGNTIYF. The DNA of the CDR3 is TGTGCCAGCAGCTATACCGGGGGAACTGGAAACACCATATATTTT. The variable domain in full, completed from reference TRBV5-6 and TRBJ1-3, reads DAGVTQSPTHLIKTRGQQVTLRCSPKSGHDTVSWYQQALGQGPQFIFQYYEEEERQRGNFPDRFSGHQFPNYSSELNVNALLLGDSALYLCASSYTGGTGNTIYFGEGSWLTVV.